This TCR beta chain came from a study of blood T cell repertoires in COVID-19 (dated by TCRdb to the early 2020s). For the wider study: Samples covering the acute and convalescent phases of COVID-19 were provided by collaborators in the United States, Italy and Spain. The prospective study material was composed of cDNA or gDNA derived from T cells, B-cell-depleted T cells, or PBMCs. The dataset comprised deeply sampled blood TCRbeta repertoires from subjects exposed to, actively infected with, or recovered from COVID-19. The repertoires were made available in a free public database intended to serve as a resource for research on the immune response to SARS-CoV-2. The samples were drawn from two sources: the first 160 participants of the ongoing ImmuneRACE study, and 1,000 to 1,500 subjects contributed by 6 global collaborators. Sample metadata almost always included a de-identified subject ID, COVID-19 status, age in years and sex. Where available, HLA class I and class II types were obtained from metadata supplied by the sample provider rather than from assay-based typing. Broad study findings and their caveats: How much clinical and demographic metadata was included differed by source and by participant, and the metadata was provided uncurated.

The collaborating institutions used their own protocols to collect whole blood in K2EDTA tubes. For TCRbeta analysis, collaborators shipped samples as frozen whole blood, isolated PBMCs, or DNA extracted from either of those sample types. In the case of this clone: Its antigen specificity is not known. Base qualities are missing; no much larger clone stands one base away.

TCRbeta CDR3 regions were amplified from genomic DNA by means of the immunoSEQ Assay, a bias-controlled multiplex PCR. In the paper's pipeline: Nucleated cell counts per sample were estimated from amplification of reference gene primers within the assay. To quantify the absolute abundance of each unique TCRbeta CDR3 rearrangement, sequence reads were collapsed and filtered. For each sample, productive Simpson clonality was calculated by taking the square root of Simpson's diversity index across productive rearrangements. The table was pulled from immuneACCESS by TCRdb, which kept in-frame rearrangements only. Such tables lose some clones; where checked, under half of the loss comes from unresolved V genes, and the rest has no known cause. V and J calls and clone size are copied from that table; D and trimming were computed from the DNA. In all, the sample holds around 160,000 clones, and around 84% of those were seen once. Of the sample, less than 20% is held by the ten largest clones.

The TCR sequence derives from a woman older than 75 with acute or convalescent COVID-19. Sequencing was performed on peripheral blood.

The DNA is TGTGCCAGCAGACGGGAAAACGTCGGGAGAGGGTCAGATACGCAGTATTTT. This yields the protein CASRRENVGRGSDTQYF. The rearrangement joined TRBV2 to TRBJ2-3, with TRBD2 as a weak D call on 6 bases. The germline V gene specifies SNHLY as CDR1 and FYNNEI as CDR2. V is shortened by 6 bases, J by 4 bases, and the region joining them spans 23 bases. The cysteine opens and the phenylalanine closes a CDR3 of 17 amino acids. The CDR3 DNA has 51 bases and is translated from base 1.